This T cell receptor (beta chain) was sequenced in a study of control samples from healthy donors and cancer patients. Germline CDR1 SQVTM, CDR2 ANQGSEA. The CDR3 length is 10 residues. V was cut by 6 bases and J by 9 bases, with 9 bases left in between. This clone was seen a single time. TCRdb's table, derived via immunoSEQ multiplex PCR, lists solely in-frame clones and lacks some. The sample shows about 160,000 clones, roughly 90% of them seen only once. The sample taken for sequencing was blood. This TCR derives from a young woman in good health. V usage is TRBV29-1 and J usage is TRBJ2-1; D might be TRBD2 (5 bases). CDR3 in DNA: TGCAGCGTGGTAGAGGGTGAGCAGTTCTTC. The encoded protein is CSVVEGEQFF.